Listed below are T cell receptor beta chains from one sample, sequenced in a study of T cell changes during pregnancy in multiple sclerosis. Clones were read by immunoSEQ multiplex PCR, and TCRdb kept only the in-frame ones, dropping some. The table has under 70,000 clones, 90% seen once; the top ten hold about 5.8%. Sequencing used peripheral blood, obtained in the third trimester of pregnancy. Every receptor here comes from a female donor in good health, enrolled as a control in a pregnancy study. CDR3s include the opening cysteine and the closing phenylalanine or tryptophan. A D gene is named only where the DNA matches it firmly. Clone size is stated in some rows and not others, as once, few, many or a class when expanded.

TRBJ2-2	TRBV6-5	15	-	-	TGTGCCAGCAGCATTGGGACAATCTACACCGGGGAGCTGTTTTTT	CASSIGTIYTGELFF
TRBJ2-7	TRBV7-2	15	-	-	TGTGCCAGCAGCTTAGCCGGGGGGCCCGGGAACGAGCAGTACTTC	CASSLAGGPGNEQYF
TRBJ1-4	TRBV30	10	-	-	TGTGCCTGGAGATCGGAAAAACTGTTTTTT	CAWRSEKLFF
TRBJ1-1	TRBV5-4	18	-	-	TGTGCCAGCAGCCGTATTCGGGCAGGGGCTATTTGGGACACTGAAGCTTTCTTT	CASSRIRAGAIWDTEAFF
TRBJ2-1	TRBV5-5	15	-	-	TGTGCCAGCAGCTATCAGGGAACCCCCAACAATGAGCAGTTCTTC	CASSYQGTPNNEQFF
TRBJ2-3	TRBV19	16	TRBD2	-	TGTGCCAGCACGGGAGGGCGGTCGTGGGGCACAGATACGCAGTATTTT	CASTGGRSWGTDTQYF
TRBJ2-1	TRBV11-3	17	TRBD2	-	TGTGCCAGCAGCCCAGGGACTAGCGGGGGGAGTTACAATGAGCAGTTCTTC	CASSPGTSGGSYNEQFF
TRBJ2-1	TRBV10-3	16	TRBD2	-	TGTGCCATCAGTGAGAGACTAGCGGGCCGTCACAATGAGCAGTTCTTC	CAISERLAGRHNEQFF
TRBJ2-1	TRBV11-2	15	-	-	TGTGCCAGCAGCTTAGGTGTAGGACAGTACAATGAGCAGTTCTTC	CASSLGVGQYNEQFF
TRBJ1-2	TRBV20-1	11	-	-	TGCAGTGCTAGTAACACGCCTCACCACACCTTC	CSASNTPHHTF
TRBJ2-2	TRBV7-7	13	-	-	TGTGCTAGCAGCTTAGCGCGGTCCGGGGAGCTGTTTTTT	CASSLARSGELFF
TRBJ2-7	TRBV18	13	-	-	TGTGCCAGCTCACTCGACTATTCCTACGAGCAGTACTTC	CASSLDYSYEQYF
TRBJ1-5	TRBV25-1	13	-	-	TGTGCCACCGCGCAGGGGCTCAATCAGCCCCAGCATTTT	CATAQGLNQPQHF
TRBJ2-3	TRBV29-1	17	TRBD1	-	TGCAGCGTTCTCCCCGTCCCGGACAGGGGAGGTACAGATACGCAGTATTTT	CSVLPVPDRGGTDTQYF
TRBJ2-1	TRBV4-3	13	-	-	TGCGCCAGCAGCCAGGACTCTGGACATGAGCAGTTCTTC	CASSQDSGHEQFF
TRBJ2-1	TRBV29-1	13	TRBD2	-	TGCAGCGTTTTGTGGCTAGCGGACAATGAGCAGTTCTTC	CSVLWLADNEQFF
TRBJ2-5	TRBV7-6	14	-	-	TGTGCCAGCAGCTTAGCGCGGGGTAGCGAGACCCAGTACTTC	CASSLARGSETQYF
TRBJ2-7	TRBV5-1	16	-	-	TGCGCCAGCAGCCCATCGTGGGACTCCCCCGCCTACGAGCAGTACTTC	CASSPSWDSPAYEQYF
TRBJ2-1	TRBV19	13	-	-	TGTGCCAGTAGTATAGTCACCTCCGGGGAGCAGTTCTTC	CASSIVTSGEQFF
TRBJ1-4	TRBV19	17	-	-	TGTGCCAGTAGTACCGGGGACATATCCTCAACTAATGAAAAACTGTTTTTT	CASSTGDISSTNEKLFF
TRBJ2-1	TRBV19	16	TRBD2	once	TGTGCCAGTAGTTTCCCCAGCGGGAGCTCCTACAATGAGCAGTTCTTC	CASSFPSGSSYNEQFF
TRBJ1-2	TRBV7-9	13	-	-	TGTGCCAGCAGCTTATTTCCGCAGGCCCCCGACACCTTC	CASSLFPQAPDTF
TRBJ1-4	TRBV5-1	16	TRBD1	-	TGCGCCAGCAGCTCACCCCCGGGACAGGCTAATGAAAAACTGTTTTTT	CASSSPPGQANEKLFF